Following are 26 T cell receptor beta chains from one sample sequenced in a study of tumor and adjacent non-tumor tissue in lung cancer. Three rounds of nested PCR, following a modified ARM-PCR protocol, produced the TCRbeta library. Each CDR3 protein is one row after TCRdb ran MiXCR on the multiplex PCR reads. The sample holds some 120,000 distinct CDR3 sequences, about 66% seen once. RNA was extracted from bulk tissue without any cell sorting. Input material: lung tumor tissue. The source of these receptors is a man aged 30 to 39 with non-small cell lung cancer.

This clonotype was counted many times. Written as DNA, the CDR3 is TGCAGTGCCGGACTAGCGGGAGCTGACGAGCAGTACTTC. The encoded protein is CSAGLAGADEQYF. The chain carries TRBV20-1 and TRBJ2-7, with 13 bases lining up with TRBD2. CDR1 is DFQATT, CDR2 SNEGSKA, per germline (reference sequence). With V trimmed by 6 bases and J by 5 bases, 4 bases remained unmatched. CDR3 size: 13 residues.

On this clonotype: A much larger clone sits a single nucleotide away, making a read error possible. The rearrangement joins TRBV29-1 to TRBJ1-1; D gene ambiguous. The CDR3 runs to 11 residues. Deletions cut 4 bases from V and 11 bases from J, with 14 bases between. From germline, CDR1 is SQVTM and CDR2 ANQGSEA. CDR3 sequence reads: CSVGRGEDAFF. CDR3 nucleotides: TGCAGCGTTGGACGGGGTGAAGATGCTTTCTTT. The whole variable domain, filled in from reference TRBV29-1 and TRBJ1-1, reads SAVISQKPSRDICQRGTSLTIQCQVDSQVTMMFWYRQQPGQSLTLIATANQGSEATYESGFVIDKFPISRPNLTFSTLTVSNMSPEDSSIYLCSVGRGEDAFFGQGTRLTVV.

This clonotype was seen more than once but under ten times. CDR3 in amino acids: CASRPVGHRQPQYF. DNA for the CDR3: TGTGCCAGCAGGCCTGTGGGGCACAGACAGCCCCAGTATTTT. The chain uses TRBV6-5 and TRBJ1-5, with a possible D match to TRBD1 (5 bases). The DNA matches TRBJ2-3 better at its end, which makes the J call doubtful. The CDR3 runs to 14 residues. From germline, CDR1 is MNHEY and CDR2 SVGAGI.

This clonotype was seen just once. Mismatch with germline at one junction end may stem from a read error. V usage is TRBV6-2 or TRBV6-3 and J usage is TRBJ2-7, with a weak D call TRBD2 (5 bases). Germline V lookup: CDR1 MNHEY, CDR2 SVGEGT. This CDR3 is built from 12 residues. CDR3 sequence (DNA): TGTACCAGCAGTTACGGGACCTACGAGCAGTACTTC. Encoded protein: CTSSYGTYEQYF.

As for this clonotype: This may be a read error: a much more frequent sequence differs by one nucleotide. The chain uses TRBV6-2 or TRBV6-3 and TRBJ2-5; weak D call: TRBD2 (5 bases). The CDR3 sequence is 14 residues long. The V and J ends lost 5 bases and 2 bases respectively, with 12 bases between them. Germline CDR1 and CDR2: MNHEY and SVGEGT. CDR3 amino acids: CASSPSGSQETQYF. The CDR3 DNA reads TGTGCCAGCAGTCCGAGCGGATCACAAGAGACCCAGTACTTC.

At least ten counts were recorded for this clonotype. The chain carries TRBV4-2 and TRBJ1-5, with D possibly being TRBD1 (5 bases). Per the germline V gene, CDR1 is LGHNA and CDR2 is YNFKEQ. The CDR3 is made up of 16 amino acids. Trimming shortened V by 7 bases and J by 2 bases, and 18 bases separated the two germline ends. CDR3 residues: CASMPALGGGNQPQHF. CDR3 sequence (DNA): TGTGCCAGCATGCCGGCGTTGGGGGGAGGCAATCAGCCCCAGCATTTT.

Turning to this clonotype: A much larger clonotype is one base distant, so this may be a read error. The CDR3 reads CNARDQTGEYNEQFF. In DNA, the CDR3 is TGCAATGCTAGAGATCAGACGGGTGAATACAATGAGCAGTTCTTC. This chain joins TRBV20-1 and TRBJ2-1, with D uncertain. This CDR3 is built from 15 residues. Germline CDR1 reads DFQATT; CDR2 reads SNEGSKA (reference sequence).

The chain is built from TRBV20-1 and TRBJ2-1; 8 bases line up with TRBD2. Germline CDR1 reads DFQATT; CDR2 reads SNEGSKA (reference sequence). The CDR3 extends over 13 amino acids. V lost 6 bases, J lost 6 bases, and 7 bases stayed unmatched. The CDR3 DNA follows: TGCAGTGCGGGACCGGGGGGGGCCAATGAGCAGTTCTTC. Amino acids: CSAGPGGANEQFF.

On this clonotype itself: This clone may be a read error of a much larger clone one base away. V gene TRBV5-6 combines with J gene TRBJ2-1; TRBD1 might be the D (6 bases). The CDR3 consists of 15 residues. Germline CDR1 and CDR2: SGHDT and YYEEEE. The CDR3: CASNRDISSYNEHFF. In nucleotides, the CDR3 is TGTGCCAGTAACAGGGATATTAGCTCCTACAATGAGCACTTCTTC.

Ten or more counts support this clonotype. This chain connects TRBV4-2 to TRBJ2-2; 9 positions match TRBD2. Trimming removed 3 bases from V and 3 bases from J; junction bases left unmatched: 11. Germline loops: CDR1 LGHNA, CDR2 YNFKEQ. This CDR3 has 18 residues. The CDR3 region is CASSHPGSASGDTGELFF. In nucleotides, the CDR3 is TGTGCCAGCAGCCATCCCGGGAGCGCTAGCGGGGACACCGGGGAGCTGTTTTTT.

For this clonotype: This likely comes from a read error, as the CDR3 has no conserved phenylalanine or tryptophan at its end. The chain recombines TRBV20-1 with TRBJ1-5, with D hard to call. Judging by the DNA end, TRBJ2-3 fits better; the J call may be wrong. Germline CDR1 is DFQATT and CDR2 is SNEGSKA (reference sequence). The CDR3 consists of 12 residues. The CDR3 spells CSAADSNQPQYC. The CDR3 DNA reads TGCAGTGCTGCCGATAGCAATCAGCCCCAGTATTGT.

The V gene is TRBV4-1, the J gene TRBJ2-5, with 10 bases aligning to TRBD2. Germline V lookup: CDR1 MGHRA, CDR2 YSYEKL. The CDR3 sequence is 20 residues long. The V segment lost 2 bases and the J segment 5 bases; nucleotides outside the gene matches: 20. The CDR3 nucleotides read TGCGCCAGCAGCCAACAGGCGCCTAGCGGGAGAGTTAGTGTCTGGGAGACCCAGTACTTC. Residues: CASSQQAPSGRVSVWETQYF.

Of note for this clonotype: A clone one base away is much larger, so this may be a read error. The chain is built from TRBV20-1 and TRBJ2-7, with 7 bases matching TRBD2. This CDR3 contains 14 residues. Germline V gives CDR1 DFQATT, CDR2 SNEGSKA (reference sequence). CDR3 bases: TGCAGTGCTAGCCGGGCTAGCGGTTCCTACGGGCAGTACTTC. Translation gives CSASRASGSYGQYF.

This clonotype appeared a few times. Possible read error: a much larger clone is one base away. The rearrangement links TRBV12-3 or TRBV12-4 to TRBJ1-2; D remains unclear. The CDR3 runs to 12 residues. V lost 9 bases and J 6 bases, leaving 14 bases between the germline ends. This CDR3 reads CARTREGNGYTF. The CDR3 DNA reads TGTGCCAGGACCCGGGAGGGAAATGGCTACACCTTC.

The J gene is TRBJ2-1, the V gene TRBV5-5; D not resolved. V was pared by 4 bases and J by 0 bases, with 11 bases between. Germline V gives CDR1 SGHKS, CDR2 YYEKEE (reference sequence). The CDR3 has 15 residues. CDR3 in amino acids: CASSTAASSYNEQFF. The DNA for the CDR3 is TGTGCCAGCAGCACCGCGGCAAGCTCCTACAATGAGCAGTTCTTC.

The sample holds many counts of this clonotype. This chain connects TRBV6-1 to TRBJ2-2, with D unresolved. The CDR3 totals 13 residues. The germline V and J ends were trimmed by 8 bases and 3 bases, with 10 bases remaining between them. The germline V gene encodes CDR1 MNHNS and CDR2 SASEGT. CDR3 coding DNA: TGTGCCAGCCAAGTAACGGACACCGGGGAGCTGTTTTTT. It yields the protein CASQVTDTGELFF.

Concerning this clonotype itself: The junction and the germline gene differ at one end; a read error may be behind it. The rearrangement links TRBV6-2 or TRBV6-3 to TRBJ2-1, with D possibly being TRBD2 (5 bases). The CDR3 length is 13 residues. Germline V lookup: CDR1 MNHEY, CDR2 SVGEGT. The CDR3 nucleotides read TGTGCCACTAAGGACTGGACCTACTATGAGCAGTTCTTC. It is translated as CATKDWTYYEQFF.

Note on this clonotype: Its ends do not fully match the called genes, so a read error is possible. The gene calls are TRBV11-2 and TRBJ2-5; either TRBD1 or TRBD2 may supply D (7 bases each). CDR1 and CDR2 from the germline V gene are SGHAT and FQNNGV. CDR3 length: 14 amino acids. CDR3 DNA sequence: TGTGCCAGCAGTTTGGGAGGGGGCTATGAGACCCGGTACTTC. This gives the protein CASSLGGGYETRYF.

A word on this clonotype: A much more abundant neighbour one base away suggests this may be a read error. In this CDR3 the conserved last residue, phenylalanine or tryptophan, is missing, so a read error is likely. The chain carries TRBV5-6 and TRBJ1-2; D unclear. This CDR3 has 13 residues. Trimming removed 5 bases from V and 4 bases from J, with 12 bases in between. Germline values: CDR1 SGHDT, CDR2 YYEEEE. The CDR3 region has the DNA TGTGCCAGCAGTTCCCGGGTCACCTATGGCTACACCTTA. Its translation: CASSSRVTYGYTL.

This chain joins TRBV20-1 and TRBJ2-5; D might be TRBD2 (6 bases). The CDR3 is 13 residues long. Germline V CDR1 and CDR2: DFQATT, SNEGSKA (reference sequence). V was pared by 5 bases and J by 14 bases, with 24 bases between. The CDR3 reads CSAGPGGGEIHYF. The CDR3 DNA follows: TGCAGTGCTGGACCCGGAGGCGGGGAGATCCATTACTTC.

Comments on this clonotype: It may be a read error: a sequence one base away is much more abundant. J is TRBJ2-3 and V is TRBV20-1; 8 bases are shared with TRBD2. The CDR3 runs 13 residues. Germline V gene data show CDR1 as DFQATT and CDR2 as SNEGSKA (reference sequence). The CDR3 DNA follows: TGCAGTGCTTCTCGGACTAGCACAGTTACGCAGTATTTT. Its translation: CSASRTSTVTQYF.

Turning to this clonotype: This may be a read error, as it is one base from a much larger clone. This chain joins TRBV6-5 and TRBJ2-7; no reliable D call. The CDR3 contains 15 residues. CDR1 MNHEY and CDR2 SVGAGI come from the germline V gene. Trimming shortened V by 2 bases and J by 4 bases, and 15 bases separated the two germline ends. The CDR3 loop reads CASSYTSGNQYEQYF. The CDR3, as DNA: TGTGCCAGCAGTTACACCTCTGGGAATCAATACGAGCAGTACTTC.

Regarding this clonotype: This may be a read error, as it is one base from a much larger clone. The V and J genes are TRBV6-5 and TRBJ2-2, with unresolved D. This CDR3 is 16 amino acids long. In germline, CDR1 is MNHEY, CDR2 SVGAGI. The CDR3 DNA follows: TGTGCCAGCAGTTACTCGTTTGGCAGAAACATCGGGGAGCTGTTTTTT. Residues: CASSYSFGRNIGELFF.

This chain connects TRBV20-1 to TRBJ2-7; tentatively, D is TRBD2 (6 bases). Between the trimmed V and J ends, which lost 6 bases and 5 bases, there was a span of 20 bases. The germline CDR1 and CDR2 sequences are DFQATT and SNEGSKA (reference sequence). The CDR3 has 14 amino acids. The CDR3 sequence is CSAEGARGPDEQYF. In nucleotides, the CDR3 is TGCAGTGCGGAGGGAGCGAGAGGGCCTGACGAGCAGTACTTC.

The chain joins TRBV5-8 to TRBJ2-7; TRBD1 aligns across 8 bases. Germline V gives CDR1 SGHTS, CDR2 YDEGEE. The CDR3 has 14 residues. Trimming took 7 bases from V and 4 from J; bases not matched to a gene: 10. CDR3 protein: CASSRQGISYEQYF. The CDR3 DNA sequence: TGTGCCAGCTCCCGACAGGGGATCTCTTACGAGCAGTACTTC.

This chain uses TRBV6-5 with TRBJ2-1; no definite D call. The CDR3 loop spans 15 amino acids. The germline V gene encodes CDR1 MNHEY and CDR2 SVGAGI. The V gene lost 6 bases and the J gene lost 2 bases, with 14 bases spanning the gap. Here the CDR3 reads CASSPDINPYNEQFF. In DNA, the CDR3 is TGTGCCAGCAGCCCTGACATAAACCCCTACAATGAGCAGTTCTTC.